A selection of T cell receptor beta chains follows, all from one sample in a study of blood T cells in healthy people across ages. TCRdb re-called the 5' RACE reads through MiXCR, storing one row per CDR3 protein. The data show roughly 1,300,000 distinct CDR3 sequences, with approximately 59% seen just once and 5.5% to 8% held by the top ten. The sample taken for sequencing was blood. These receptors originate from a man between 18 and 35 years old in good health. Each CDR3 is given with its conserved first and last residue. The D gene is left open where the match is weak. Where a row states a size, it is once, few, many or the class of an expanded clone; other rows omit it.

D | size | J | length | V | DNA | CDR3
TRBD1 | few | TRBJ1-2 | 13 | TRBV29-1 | TGCAGCGCTAGACAGGGATCGTACTATGGCTACACCTTC | CSARQGSYYGYTF
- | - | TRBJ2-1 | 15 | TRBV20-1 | TGCAGTGCTAGAGATGCTGGCGTGTGGGACAATGAGCAGTTCTTC | CSARDAGVWDNEQFF
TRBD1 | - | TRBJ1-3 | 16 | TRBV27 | TGTGCCAGCAGTCTCCCGGGACAGGGGGGAGGAAACACCATATATTTT | CASSLPGQGGGNTIYF
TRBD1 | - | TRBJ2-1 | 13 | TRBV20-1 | TGCAGTGCTAGGGGACAGGACGGGGGTAAGCAGTTCTTC | CSARGQDGGKQFF
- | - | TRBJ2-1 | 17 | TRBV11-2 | TGTGCCAGCAGCCCCCACTCAGGAGGAGCGACCTACAATGAGCAGTTCTTC | CASSPHSGGATYNEQFF
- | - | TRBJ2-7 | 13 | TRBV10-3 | TGTGCCATCAGTGAGGGGAGAGGGTACGAGCAGTACTTC | CAISEGRGYEQYF
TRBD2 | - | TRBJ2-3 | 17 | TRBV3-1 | TGTGCCAGCAGCCAAGAAGGAGGACTAGTGACGGCAGATACGCAGTATTTT | CASSQEGGLVTADTQYF
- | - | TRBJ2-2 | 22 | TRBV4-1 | TGCGCCAGCAGCCAAGTACCCGGGTCCGTGAGTAGCCTGGAGGGGAACACCGGGGAGCTGTTTTTT | CASSQVPGSVSSLEGNTGELFF
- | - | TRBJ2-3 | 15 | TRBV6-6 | TGTGCCAGCAGCGGTGGGGGGGGGCCAGGAGATACGCAGTATTTT | CASSGGGGPGDTQYF
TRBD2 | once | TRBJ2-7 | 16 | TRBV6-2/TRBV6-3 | TGTGCCAGCAGTTACTCCGGGACTAGTTGGTGGTACGAGCAGTACTTC | CASSYSGTSWWYEQYF
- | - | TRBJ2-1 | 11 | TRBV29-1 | TGCAGCGCCCCAGCAGTCGGTGAGCAGTTCTTC | CSAPAVGEQFF
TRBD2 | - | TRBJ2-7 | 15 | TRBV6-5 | TGTGCCAGCAGTTCAACCTTGCGGGGGGCTTACGAGCAGTACTTC | CASSSTLRGAYEQYF
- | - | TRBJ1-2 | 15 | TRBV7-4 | TGTGCCAGCAGCTTATTAGGAGGGGGTGGCCATGGCTACACCTTC | CASSLLGGGGHGYTF
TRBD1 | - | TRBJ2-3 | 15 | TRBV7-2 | TGTGCCAGCAGCAGAGAGACAGGGGGCACAGATACGCAGTATTTT | CASSRETGGTDTQYF
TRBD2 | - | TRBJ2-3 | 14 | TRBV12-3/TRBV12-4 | TGTGCCAGCAGTGGACTAGCGGTCACAGATACGCAGTATTTT | CASSGLAVTDTQYF
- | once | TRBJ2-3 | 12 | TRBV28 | TGTGCCAGCAGTGTTCCTCTCTCTACGCAGTATTTT | CASSVPLSTQYF
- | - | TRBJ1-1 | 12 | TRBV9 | TGTGCCAGCAGCGAGATCCCCACTGAAGCTTTCTTT | CASSEIPTEAFF